This T cell receptor (beta chain) was sequenced in a study of Ad26.COV2.S vaccination and SARS-CoV-2 variants listed by TCRdb under 2021. For the study in its entirety: Vaccine-arm donors were drawn from COV1001, a multicentre, randomized, double-blind, placebo-controlled phase I-IIa trial of Ad26.COV2.S in healthy adults. Ad26.COV2.S was administered intramuscularly at a dose of 5x10^10 or 1x10^11 viral particles, either as one shot or as two shots given 56 days apart. TCRbeta repertoire sequencing was used to assess the specificity and breadth of SARS-CoV-2-reactive T cell receptors after Ad26.COV2.S vaccination. A total of 32 samples were included in the TCR-sequenced set, comprising around 19 Ad26.COV2.S vaccine recipients, 5 placebo recipients and 8 SARS-CoV-2 convalescent individuals. Trial participants were randomized into five groups of five: low-dose or high-dose Ad26.COV2.S given once or twice, or placebo on both occasions. Throughout the experiments and outcome assessment, investigators stayed blinded to trial group allocation.

TCRbeta CDR3 regions were sequenced with the immunoSEQ Assay. After extraction, genomic DNA underwent amplification by bias-controlled multiplex PCR, followed by high-throughput sequencing. In the source study's methods: To quantify the absolute abundance of every unique TCRbeta CDR3 region, sequences were collapsed and filtered. T cell fraction was estimated by normalization of TCRbeta template counts to usable DNA, with usable DNA being measured through amplification of reference genes present in all nucleated cells. Repertoire TCRs were annotated as SARS-CoV-2-specific when V gene, CDR3 amino acid sequence and J gene were exactly matched to a known reactive TCR set. MIRA supplied the reference SARS-CoV-2 TCR set, which was filtered for enrichment in COVID-19-positive ImmuneCODE repertoires so that public or cross-reactive TCRs were removed. Using the MIRA antigens, annotated TCRs were further analysed by specific ORF or by position within an ORF. Breadth was defined as the number of annotated unique rearrangements divided by the total number of unique productive rearrangements, and depth was defined as the summed frequency of the annotated unique rearrangements. Two-sided Wilcoxon rank-sum tests were applied when comparing TCR breadth between groups. The table was pulled from immuneACCESS by TCRdb, which kept in-frame rearrangements only. Such tables lose some clones; where checked, under half of the loss comes from unresolved V genes, and the rest has no known cause. That table gives V, J and clone size, and the DNA gave D and trimming. The table for this sample lists 350,000 to 550,000 clones; 80% to 90% of them were counted only once. Approximately 2.5% of the sample is in the top ten clones.

Notes on this clone: Its antigen is currently not known. Nothing much larger sits one base from this clone, and base qualities are not available.

General conclusions and limits of the study: After vaccination, spike-specific CD8+ and CD4+ T cell responses were reported to show substantial breadth. Comparing responses between vaccine doses or regimens was not something the study was powered to do. Vaccine and placebo recipients had similar non-spike TCR breadth, a finding consistent with the vaccine containing only spike. The authors noted that total T cell responses may have been underestimated by the TCR breadth and depth analyses. Spike-specific TCR breadth was higher in Ad26.COV2.S recipients than in placebo recipients (P = 0.0014).

The treatment or condition label here, explained by the study, means: roughly 18 received Ad26.COV2.S at low or high dose, single or two shots; about 5 received placebo; per-sample allocation not given. Repertoires of vaccine and placebo recipients were sequenced from samples collected on day 63 after the first injection. In Cohort 1b, some 25 adults aged 18-55 years were enrolled at a single site in Boston, USA, between 29 July and 7 August 2020. Ad26.COV2.S consisted of a replication-incompetent adenovirus type 26 vector by which a prefusion-stabilized SARS-CoV-2 spike protein from the original Wuhan strain was expressed. The junction shows trimming of 4 bases on V and 4 bases on J, plus 14 bases between the germline ends. From cysteine to phenylalanine, the CDR3 is 14 amino acids long. The sequence is cut down to CDR3 DNA, 42 bases in frame from base 1. CDR1 is given as SGHNT and CDR2 as YYREEE, both from the germline V gene (reference sequence).

The sequence is built from TRBV5-4 and TRBJ1-2, with a weak D call of TRBD1 (6 bases match). The origin of this receptor is a person aged 18-60 years who received the Ad26.COV2.S COVID-19 vaccine or a placebo. The input for sequencing was peripheral blood, taken in a trial of Ad26.COV2.S vaccine versus placebo. At the DNA level, the sequence is TGTGCCAGCAGCAGCCGGAGGGGGACCTATGGCTACACCTTC. Translated, this gives CASSSRRGTYGYTF.